A single sample gave rise to the 24 T cell receptor beta chains below, sequenced in a study of control samples from healthy donors and cancer patients. Some clones are missing from TCRdb's copy, which holds only in-frame ones; the method was immunoSEQ multiplex PCR. The sample includes some 130,000 clones, 85% to 90% of them seen just once. The sequencing sample was made of PBMCs. The receptors were gathered from a man between 50 and 59 years old with head and neck cancer.

Here the CDR3 DNA reads TGCGCCAGCAGCTTGGCTAGGAGCACAGATACGCAGTATTTT. Translated, it gives CASSLARSTDTQYF. The chain uses TRBV5-1 and TRBJ2-3; the D is unclear. The CDR3 runs 14 residues. V gave up 0 bases and J gave up 0 bases, with 5 bases separating them. Germline V gene sequence: CDR1 SGHRS, CDR2 YFSETQ.

This chain links TRBV28 with TRBJ1-3, with 8 bases lining up with TRBD1. CDR1 is MDHEN and CDR2 is SYDVKM in the germline V gene. The ends lost 3 bases at V and 4 bases at J; junction bases unmatched: 2. The CDR3 sequence is 14 residues long. The CDR3 DNA is TGTGCCAGCAGTTTGGACAGGGCAGGAAACACCATATATTTT. Translating it yields CASSLDRAGNTIYF.

V gene TRBV7-7 combines with J gene TRBJ2-1, with D possibly being TRBD2 (5 bases). CDR1 is SSHAT and CDR2 is FNYEAQ in the germline V gene (reference sequence). Trimming pared 3 bases from V and 5 bases from J, leaving 14 bases between. The CDR3 contains 15 residues. The CDR3 protein is CASSLRAAGNNEQFF. The CDR3 DNA is TGTGCCAGCAGCTTGCGGGCAGCCGGTAACAATGAGCAGTTCTTC.

This chain links TRBV14 with TRBJ2-1, with 7 bases fitting TRBD2. The V gene's germline CDR1 is SGHDN and CDR2 FVKESK. The CDR3 is 18 amino acids. V lost 0 bases, J lost 7 bases, and 15 bases stayed unmatched. Written as DNA, the CDR3 is TGTGCCAGCAGCCAAGATCGGGTCGGCGGGGGTTTGGGGAATGAGCAGTTCTTC. This sequence encodes CASSQDRVGGGLGNEQFF.

The rearrangement links TRBV18 to TRBJ2-5; D possibly matches TRBD1 or TRBD2 (5 bases each). From germline, CDR1 is KGHSH and CDR2 LQKENI. The CDR3 extends over 14 amino acids. Trimming removed 3 bases from V and 4 bases from J, with 12 bases in between. The CDR3 spells CASSPVLGRETQYF. CDR3 DNA: TGTGCCAGCTCACCGGTATTGGGACGAGAGACCCAGTACTTC. Using reference TRBV18 and TRBJ2-5 for the parts outside the CDR3, the full variable domain is NAGVMQNPRHLVRRRGQEARLRCSPMKGHSHVYWYRQLPEEGLKFMVYLQKENIIDESGMPKERFSAEFPKEGPSILRIQQVVRGDSAAYFCASSPVLGRETQYFGPGTRLLVL.

CDR3 protein: CASSRRDGPSEQYF. In DNA form, the CDR3 reads TGTGCCAGCAGCCGACGGGACGGCCCGTCTGAGCAGTACTTC. The J gene is TRBJ2-7, the V gene TRBV3-1 (or the pseudogene TRBV3-2), with D perhaps matching TRBD1 or TRBD2 (5 bases each). This CDR3 region has 14 residues. In germline, CDR1 is LGHDT, CDR2 YNNKEL (reference sequence). V was cut by 4 bases and J by 7 bases, with 17 bases left in between.

V and J are TRBV30 and TRBJ2-4, with D perhaps being TRBD1 or TRBD2 (5 bases each). The V end lost 4 bases, the J end lost 5 bases, and 15 bases lay between the germline ends. CDR1 is GTSNPN, CDR2 SVGIG, per germline (reference sequence). There are 14 residues in the CDR3. Here the CDR3 DNA reads TGTGCCTGGACCCTCGGGGCGTTCCAAAACATTCAGTACTTC. Translated: CAWTLGAFQNIQYF.

This rearrangement joins TRBV11-1 to TRBJ2-1; TRBD2 agrees at 12 bases. Germline trimming cut 1 base from V and 13 bases from J; bases unmatched to any gene: 2. CDR1 and CDR2 from the germline V gene are SGHAT and FQDESV (reference sequence). This CDR3 contains 13 residues. The DNA of the CDR3 is TGTGCCAGCAGCTTAGGACTAGCGGGAGCACAGTTCTTC. Translating it yields CASSLGLAGAQFF. Together with reference TRBV11-1 and TRBJ2-1, the CDR3 gives the full variable domain: EAEVAQSPRYKITEKSQAVAFWCDPISGHATLYWYRQILGQGPELLVQFQDESVVDDSQLPKDRFSAERLKGVDSTLKIQPAELGDSAMYLCASSLGLAGAQFFGPGTRLTVL.

This clone appeared a single time. This chain's CDR3 is CASSPPGANTGELFF. The CDR3 DNA reads as TGTGCCAGCAGCCCTCCGGGGGCCAACACCGGGGAGCTGTTTTTT. The chain has TRBV13 and TRBJ2-2; D possibly uses TRBD1 or TRBD2 (6 bases each). V lost 5 bases and J 2 bases, leaving 12 bases between the germline ends. Germline V lookup: CDR1 PRHDT, CDR2 FYEKMQ (reference sequence). The CDR3 spans 15 residues.

The gene calls are TRBV5-8 and TRBJ2-5, with TRBD1 matching over 7 bases. This CDR3 is 17 amino acids long. V was clipped by 0 bases and J by 2 bases; unmatched bases: 10. From germline, CDR1 is SGHTS and CDR2 YDEGEE. The CDR3 loop is CASSLEATGVPQETQYF. The DNA of the CDR3 is TGTGCCAGCAGCTTGGAGGCCACAGGGGTCCCACAAGAGACCCAGTACTTC.

The rearrangement uses TRBV24-1 and TRBJ1-1; D is unclear. This CDR3 spans 14 amino acids. CDR1 and CDR2 from the germline V gene are KGHDR and SFDVKD. V was clipped by 7 bases and J by 0 bases, with 11 bases between them. CDR3 sequence (DNA): TGTGCCACCAGCTCAGGTACGATGAACACTGAAGCTTTCTTT. Translating gives CATSSGTMNTEAFF.

V and J are TRBV27 and TRBJ2-7; D possibly corresponds to TRBD1 (6 bases). This CDR3 spans 13 amino acids. Germline assignment: CDR1 MNHEY and CDR2 SMNVEV (reference sequence). V shed 2 bases and J shed 3 bases, with 8 bases lying between them. CDR3 sequence reads: CASSLGQSYEQYF. CDR3 DNA sequence: TGTGCCAGCAGTTTAGGACAGAGCTACGAGCAGTACTTC.

The V gene is TRBV3-1 (or the pseudogene TRBV3-2), the J gene TRBJ2-7; D may be TRBD1 or TRBD2 (5 bases each). Germline V gene lookup returns CDR1 LGHDT and CDR2 YNNKEL (reference sequence). Trimming took 2 bases from V and 0 from J, leaving 14 bases between them. The CDR3 consists of 16 residues. This CDR3 is CASSQNPRDASYEQYF. The CDR3 DNA is TGTGCCAGCAGCCAAAACCCCCGGGACGCCTCCTACGAGCAGTACTTC.

The V gene is TRBV5-6, the J gene TRBJ1-3; D is undetermined. This CDR3 is 15 amino acids long. V dropped 2 bases and J dropped 0 bases, with 9 bases sitting between them. CDR1 and CDR2 from the germline V gene are SGHDT and YYEEEE. Here the CDR3 reads CASSLGPYSGNTIYF. CDR3 coding DNA: TGTGCCAGCAGCTTAGGACCGTACTCTGGAAACACCATATATTTT.

The chain links TRBV4-2 to TRBJ1-5; TRBD1 agrees at 7 bases. The germline V gene has CDR1 LGHNA and CDR2 YNFKEQ. The CDR3 length is 17 residues. J lost 7 bases, V lost 1 base, and 13 bases had no gene match. In DNA, the CDR3 is TGTGCCAGCAGCCAAGGTTCGGGAGGCAGGGGGGGACAGCCCCAGCATTTT. Protein product: CASSQGSGGRGGQPQHF.

Written as DNA, the CDR3 is TGTGCCAGCAGCTTTTCCATCCTAGGGGGGTCCGGGGAGCTGTTTTTT. Its translation is CASSFSILGGSGELFF. This chain uses TRBV9 with TRBJ2-2; D is perhaps TRBD1 or TRBD2 (6 bases each). Germline V lookup: CDR1 SGDLS, CDR2 YYNGEE. Trimming took 4 bases from V and 6 from J, leaving 19 bases between them. The CDR3 runs 16 residues.

The J gene is TRBJ2-1, the V gene TRBV6-5; a weak D match, TRBD1 (6 bases). The CDR3 loop spans 13 amino acids. Germline loops: CDR1 MNHEY, CDR2 SVGAGI. The V gene lost 6 bases and the J gene lost 14 bases, with 20 bases spanning the gap. DNA for the CDR3: TGTGCCAGCAGGCCACTCGTTGACAGGCACGAGTTCTTC. Translation: CASRPLVDRHEFF.

J is TRBJ2-5 and V is TRBV28; D is unclear. Germline V gene data show CDR1 as MDHEN and CDR2 as SYDVKM. This CDR3 comprises 15 residues. V was pared by 2 bases and J by 2 bases, with 12 bases between. CDR3 amino acids: CASSLDPGVQETQYF. Written as DNA, the CDR3 is TGTGCCAGCAGTTTAGACCCAGGAGTACAAGAGACCCAGTACTTC.

The chain employs TRBV19 and TRBJ1-5; 7 nucleotides match TRBD1. Germline CDR1 LNHDA, CDR2 SQIVND (reference sequence). This CDR3 contains 14 residues. Trimming took 7 bases from V and 1 from J; bases not matched to a gene: 4. CDR3 in DNA: TGTGCCAGTACCTGGACAGGCAGCAATCAGCCCCAGCATTTT. This sequence encodes CASTWTGSNQPQHF. Supplemented by reference TRBV19 and TRBJ1-5, the full variable domain reads DGGITQSPKYLFRKEGQNVTLSCEQNLNHDAMYWYRQDPGQGLRLIYYSQIVNDFQKGDIAEGYSVSREKKESFPLTVTSAQKNPTAFYLCASTWTGSNQPQHFGDGTRLSIL.

The table lists this clone with a count of one. The gene calls are TRBV5-4 and TRBJ2-4; D is possibly TRBD2 (5 bases). V was clipped by 5 bases and J by 9 bases, with 15 bases between them. Germline-derived CDR1 and CDR2 are SGHNT and YYREEE (reference sequence). The CDR3 sequence is 13 residues long. The CDR3 is CASSRRFEGIQYF. Here the CDR3 DNA reads TGTGCCAGCAGTCGACGGTTCGAGGGCATTCAGTACTTC.

This clone was observed a few times. The CDR3 spells CASRATTGGNEKLFF. The DNA for the CDR3 is TGTGCCAGCAGAGCAACGACAGGGGGGAATGAAAAACTGTTTTTT. The J gene is TRBJ1-4, the V gene TRBV6-6, with 9 positions matching TRBD1. Trimming at V came to 6 bases and at J to 5 bases, leaving 7 bases not matched to a gene. The length of the CDR3 is 15 residues. Per germline, CDR1 MNHNY and CDR2 SVGAGI (reference sequence).

This chain uses TRBV6-5 with TRBJ2-7; possible D gene TRBD1, 5 bases. Germline CDR1 reads MNHEY; CDR2 reads SVGAGI. The V end lost 0 bases, the J end lost 4 bases, and 13 bases lay between the germline ends. CDR3 length equals 15 residues. CDR3 region: CASSYSGEPNYEQYF. For the CDR3, the DNA is TGTGCCAGCAGTTACTCAGGGGAACCTAATTACGAGCAGTACTTC.

This chain connects TRBV5-1 to TRBJ2-5; weak D call: TRBD2 (5 bases). The CDR3 is 17 residues long. Trimming stripped 3 bases from V and 7 bases from J, with 25 bases between. Per germline, CDR1 SGHRS and CDR2 YFSETQ. The DNA of the CDR3 is TGCGCCAGCAGCTCCCCCGGGGAAGTGGGCTGGCAATTGACCCAGTACTTC. This sequence encodes CASSSPGEVGWQLTQYF.

The chain uses TRBV28 and TRBJ1-5, with D unclear. Trimming left V 3 bases short and J 0 bases short, with 6 bases between. Germline CDR1 MDHEN, CDR2 SYDVKM. The CDR3 is 14 residues long. DNA for the CDR3: TGTGCCAGCAGTTTTCCGAATAGCAATCAGCCCCAGCATTTT. The encoded protein is CASSFPNSNQPQHF. The complete variable domain, with remaining parts taken from reference TRBV28 and TRBJ1-5, reads DVKVTQSSRYLVKRTGEKVFLECVQDMDHENMFWYRQDPGLGLRLIYFSYDVKMKEKGDIPEGYSVSREKKERFSLILESASTNQTSMYLCASSFPNSNQPQHFGDGTRLSIL.